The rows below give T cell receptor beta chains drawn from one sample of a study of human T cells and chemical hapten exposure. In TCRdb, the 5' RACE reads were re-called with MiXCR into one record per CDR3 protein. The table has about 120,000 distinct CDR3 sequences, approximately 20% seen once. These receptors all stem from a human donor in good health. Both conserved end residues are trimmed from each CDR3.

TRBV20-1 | SAITDTGFRGYT
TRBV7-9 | ASSLARRRPSNEQF
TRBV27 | ASSLKGQGYYGYT
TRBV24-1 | ATSDVNRGLAGLNEQF
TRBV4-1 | ASSQEKKQLTEAF
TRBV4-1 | ASSQGDLRSYNEQF
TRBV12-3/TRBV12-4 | ASSFTPGPNTGELF
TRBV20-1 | SATHAVEQF
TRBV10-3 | ASGLVGNDGEQF
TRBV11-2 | ASSPIPTGTRREQY
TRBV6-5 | ASSYEVTGVYNEQF
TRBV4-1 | ASSQGPGQGALAKNIQY
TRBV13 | ASSLSNGAYEQY
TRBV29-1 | SVGGPTGRETQY
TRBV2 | ASVGTSGRRETQY